These T cell receptor beta chains were read from a single sample in a study of early T cells in non-severe SARS-CoV-2 infection. TCRdb re-called the 5' RACE reads through MiXCR, storing one row per CDR3 protein. The sample has 50,000 to 85,000 distinct CDR3 sequences, 8% to 9.5% seen once. The material sequenced was whole blood. The receptors shown here come from an adult who was a healthcare worker with PCR-confirmed SARS-CoV-2 infection or an uninfected control (not recorded which). Each CDR3 is given without its conserved first and last residue.

j_gene | v_gene | CDR3aa
TRBJ2-7 | TRBV18 | ASSPPGLAGVEQY
TRBJ2-2 | TRBV20-1 | SVRTGGTTGELF
TRBJ2-5 | TRBV20-1 | SASVPIAGDQETQY
TRBJ2-2 | TRBV6-2/TRBV6-3 | ATLTKNTGELF
TRBJ2-1 | TRBV10-3 | AISDGKSGSYNEQF
TRBJ2-3 | TRBV28 | ASRSGTGEVDTQY
TRBJ2-5 | TRBV10-2 | ASSGQAEETQY
TRBJ2-5 | TRBV27 | ASSSRLAGLQETQY
TRBJ2-3 | TRBV20-1 | SARDRASGRASFADTQY
TRBJ2-3 | TRBV28 | ASSPQVRKSSTDTQY
TRBJ1-3 | TRBV7-2 | ASSLEMGSGNTIY
TRBJ2-1 | TRBV24-1 | ATSDRGTRDEQF
TRBJ1-5 | TRBV2 | ASSLNQPQH
TRBJ2-5 | TRBV7-8 | ASSSTGLATQY
TRBJ2-3 | TRBV11-2 | ASSLGLAGAPDTQY
TRBJ2-1 | TRBV7-8 | ASSLFERDYNEQF
TRBJ1-2 | TRBV9 | ASSERGLNYGYT
TRBJ2-7 | TRBV29-1 | SVDRGTNEQY
TRBJ2-5 | TRBV5-1 | ASSQTGAEETQY
TRBJ2-2 | TRBV19 | ASSLGNTGELF
TRBJ2-7 | TRBV6-1 | ASSEVAGASEEQY
TRBJ1-2 | TRBV5-1 | ASSLTVTYGYT
TRBJ1-2 | TRBV7-2 | ASSLAHGYGYT
TRBJ2-7 | TRBV5-1 | ASSSFVLSSSGGRGEQY
TRBJ1-4 | TRBV6-5 | ASRQGQATNEKLF
TRBJ2-7 | TRBV5-1 | ASSFGAGEQY
TRBJ2-7 | TRBV30 | AWSNPSRGSYEQY
TRBJ1-1 | TRBV7-2 | ASSLVGTGAGGTEAF
TRBJ1-3 | TRBV29-1 | SVPRDGNSGNTIY
TRBJ2-3 | TRBV4-3 | ASSHREGGGDTQY
TRBJ2-3 | TRBV29-1 | SVGTSPDTQY
TRBJ2-5 | TRBV7-2 | ASSLGLNSQY
TRBJ2-1 | TRBV20-1 | SASRLTHNEQF
TRBJ1-2 | TRBV27 | ASRRPLGELT
TRBJ1-2 | TRBV5-1 | ASSSGTGGYGYT
TRBJ2-1 | TRBV27 | ASSDRGPYNEQF
TRBJ1-4 | TRBV2 | ASSAQPHPVGKLF
TRBJ2-7 | TRBV20-1 | SARDRIGGSRANYEQY